This entry concerns a single T cell receptor (beta chain). Antigen unknown. The sample belongs to a study of T cells in Graves' hyperthyroidism and ophthalmopathy. Findings of the study overall: Expanded thyroid clonotypes (above 0.001) were mostly also found in blood.

RNA transcripts yielded amplified TCR beta CDR3 regions. RT-PCR in the first round (using the HTBI primer set) targeted the TCR CDR3. TCRdb reprocessed the multiplex PCR reads via MiXCR and lists one record per CDR3 protein. This table has fewer than 450,000 distinct CDR3 sequences, approximately 18% appearing once. This CDR3 comprises 17 residues. The trim removed 5 bases at V and 0 bases at J, leaving 9 bases unmatched. Germline V lookup: CDR1 SGHDN, CDR2 FVKESK. Sequencing input: blood. This clonotype originated in a woman aged 30 to 39 with Graves' hyperthyroidism that later progressed to Graves' ophthalmopathy. The chain couples TRBV14 to TRBJ2-1, with 8 positions matching TRBD1. The CDR3: CASSGGIGTGSYNEQFF. The CDR3 DNA follows: TGTGCCAGCAGCGGCGGTATAGGGACAGGCTCCTACAATGAGCAGTTCTTC.